Shown below are 9 T cell receptor beta chains from a single sample sequenced in a study of a mutant IDH1 vaccine in newly diagnosed glioma. Noted time point: week 35, safety follow-up. Vaccination comprised doses that each held 300 ug of mutant IDH1 20-mer peptide, plus topical imiquimod. Antigens of these TCRs are unknown. Assay: immunoSEQ multiplex PCR; the TCRdb copy retains only in-frame clones and omits some. The sample consists of 30,000 to 40,000 clones, approximately 78% of them appearing once. Sequenced material: PBMCs, taken from a glioma patient whose treatment included an IDH1 peptide vaccine. The receptors here all came from a woman aged 18-35 years with glioma.

CDR3 residues: CASSLPQRNYGYTF. The CDR3 DNA follows: TGTGCCAGTAGTCTCCCACAACGGAACTATGGCTACACCTTC. The chain couples TRBV19 to TRBJ1-2; D is unresolved. CDR1 LNHDA and CDR2 SQIVND come from the germline V gene (reference sequence). Trimming stripped 5 bases from V and 2 bases from J, with 12 bases between. The CDR3 is made up of 14 amino acids.

The CDR3 nucleotides are TGTGCCAGCAGTCTTGTTGGACAGCGTAATGAAAAACTGTTTTTT. This encodes CASSLVGQRNEKLFF. This chain joins TRBV28 and TRBJ1-4; TRBD1 might be the D (6 bases). Per germline, CDR1 MDHEN and CDR2 SYDVKM. The CDR3 consists of 15 residues. With 5 bases removed from V and 4 bases from J, the gap between germline ends came to 14 bases.

This clone was picked up one time. V and J are TRBV11-2 and TRBJ1-1; D is unclear. V lost 1 base to trimming and J lost 0 bases, with 6 bases between them. CDR1 and CDR2 (germline): SGHAT, FQNNGV. This CDR3 is 14 amino acids long. Here the CDR3 DNA reads TGTGCCAGCAGCTTAGGTTTCTTGAACACTGAAGCTTTCTTT. Its translation: CASSLGFLNTEAFF. The variable domain in full, with the rest retrieved from reference TRBV11-2 and TRBJ1-1, is EAGVAQSPRYKIIEKRQSVAFWCNPISGHATLYWYQQILGQGPKLLIQFQNNGVVDDSQLPKDRFSAERLKGVDSTLKIQPAKLEDSAVYLCASSLGFLNTEAFFGQGTRLTVV.

The DNA for the CDR3 is TGTGCCAGCAGTCCCTTGGGACCAACAGCTAATGAAAAACTGTTTTTT. As protein: CASSPLGPTANEKLFF. This sequence joins TRBV28 and TRBJ1-4, with D possibly matching TRBD1 (5 bases). CDR3 size: 16 residues. V lost 5 bases and J lost 3, with 16 bases in between. Germline CDR1 and CDR2: MDHEN and SYDVKM.

Only one count was recorded for this clone. The V and J genes are TRBV4-2 and TRBJ1-2, with a tentative D call TRBD1 (6 bases). The CDR3 extends over 13 amino acids. Trimming left V 4 bases short and J 6 bases short, with 12 bases between. Germline V lookup: CDR1 LGHNA, CDR2 YNFKEQ. The CDR3 nucleotides read TGTGCCAGCAGCCGTAGGGGGGAGAATGGCTACACCTTC. Translated, it gives CASSRRGENGYTF.

The chain is built from TRBV19 and TRBJ1-4, with 7 bases identical to TRBD1. The junction had 9 bases not matched to a gene; V was cut back by 9 bases and J by 8 bases. This CDR3 comprises 13 residues. Germline-derived CDR1 and CDR2 are LNHDA and SQIVND (reference sequence). The DNA of the CDR3 is TGTGCCAGCCACCCCAGGGGGAGGGAAAAACTGTTTTTT. Encoded protein: CASHPRGREKLFF.

The chain links TRBV14 to TRBJ2-1; the match to TRBD2 covers 14 bases. The CDR3 loop spans 15 amino acids. Germline CDR1 is SGHDN and CDR2 is FVKESK. V lost 6 bases to trimming and J lost 10 bases; unmatched junction nucleotides: 8. CDR3 in DNA: TGTGCCAGCAGTCCGACTAGCGGGAGGGCCTGGGAGCAGTTCTTC. The encoded protein is CASSPTSGRAWEQFF.

The V and J genes are TRBV7-3 and TRBJ2-1, with a possible D match to TRBD2 (7 bases). CDR1 and CDR2 (germline): SGHTA, FQGTGA. The CDR3 has 15 residues. The V end was cut by 4 bases, the J end by 7 bases, with 17 bases between. CDR3 region: CASSYLGGAQNEQFF. The CDR3 DNA sequence: TGTGCCAGCAGCTACCTTGGGGGGGCCCAGAATGAGCAGTTCTTC. The whole variable domain, filled in from reference TRBV7-3 and TRBJ2-1, reads GAGVSQTPSNKVTEKGKYVELRCDPISGHTALYWYRQSLGQGPEFLIYFQGTGAADDSGLPNDRFFAVRPEGSVSTLKIQRTERGDSAVYLCASSYLGGAQNEQFFGPGTRLTVL.

V gene TRBV28 combines with J gene TRBJ1-3, with D hard to call. The V end was cut by 2 bases, the J end by 2 bases, with 7 bases between. This CDR3 has 14 amino acids. The V gene's germline CDR1 is MDHEN and CDR2 SYDVKM. This chain's CDR3 is CASSLPSTGNTIYF. CDR3 coding DNA: TGTGCCAGCAGTTTACCCTCCACTGGAAACACCATATATTTT.